These T cell receptor beta chains were read from a single sample in a study of cytomegalovirus exposure and HLA in healthy donors. This table comes from immunoSEQ multiplex PCR, and its TCRdb copy is limited to in-frame clones, with some not included. The sample contains fewer than 250,000 clones, roughly three quarters of which appear only once. Sequencing was performed on PBMCs. The receptors shown here come from a male donor in good health and CMV-seropositive. The CDR3 runs from the conserved cysteine through the conserved F or W. D genes are given only for firm matches. Clone sizes are given selectively: once, few, many, or a class where the clone is expanded.

TRBV18,-,-,TRBJ2-5,TGTGCCAGCTCACTGGTAGCGGAATACCAGTACTTC,CASSLVAEYQYF
TRBV5-1,-,-,TRBJ1-4,TGCGCCAGCAGCGAAAGCCAGGGAACAATGAAACTGTTTTTT,CASSESQGTMKLFF
TRBV5-1,-,-,TRBJ1-1,TGCGCCAGCAGCTTTTCCGGGACACAAAACACTGAAGCTTTCTTT,CASSFSGTQNTEAFF
TRBV4-3,-,-,TRBJ1-6,TGCGCCAGCAGCCAACCCCCTCAAGGAGGGGATTCACCCCTCCACTTT,CASSQPPQGGDSPLHF
TRBV11-2,TRBD1,few,TRBJ2-7,TGTGCCAGCAGCCCAGTCGAGGGGGCTTCGTACGAGCAGTACTTC,CASSPVEGASYEQYF
TRBV7-2,-,-,TRBJ2-1,TGTGCCAGCAGCCCCCAACCCGGGGACGGGAGAAATGAGCAGTTCTTC,CASSPQPGDGRNEQFF
TRBV2,TRBD1,-,TRBJ2-5,TGTGCCAGCAGGGACAGGGGGCTTTGGGAGCAGTACTTC,CASRDRGLWEQYF
TRBV7-9,TRBD1,-,TRBJ1-2,TGTGCCAGCAGCTGGATGTTCCTAGGACAGGGGGGTTATGGCTACACCTTC,CASSWMFLGQGGYGYTF
TRBV9,TRBD1,-,TRBJ2-3,TGTGCCAGCAGCGTCTCCGGGACAGGGGCTCCTAGACGTACAGATACGCAGTATTTT,CASSVSGTGAPRRTDTQYF
TRBV28,TRBD1,-,TRBJ2-7,TGTGCCAGCAGTTTGTTAAACCAGGGGGAAGACGAGCAGTACTTC,CASSLLNQGEDEQYF
TRBV7-2,TRBD1,few,TRBJ1-1,TGTGCCAGCAAAGATCCCAGGGGGCTGAACACTGAAGCTTTCTTT,CASKDPRGLNTEAFF
TRBV6-5,-,-,TRBJ1-1,TGTGCCAGCAATTCCGCGACGGGCACTGAAGCTTTCTTT,CASNSATGTEAFF
TRBV29-1,-,few,TRBJ2-1,TGCAGCGTTTCTCGCGGGGGCCCACTCGATGAGCAGTTCTTC,CSVSRGGPLDEQFF
TRBV11-2,-,-,TRBJ1-4,TGTGCCAGCAGCTTAGATCAGGCAGAAAAACTGTTTTTT,CASSLDQAEKLFF
TRBV18,-,-,TRBJ2-7,TGTGCCAGCTCACCAGCAGGGGTCTACGAGCAGTACTTC,CASSPAGVYEQYF
TRBV19,TRBD1,once,TRBJ1-5,TGTGCCAGTAATTTCCTAAACTCAGCCGGGACAGGCAATCAGCCCCAGCATTTT,CASNFLNSAGTGNQPQHF
TRBV4-1,-,-,TRBJ2-3,TGCGCCAGCAGTTCCGATTATCAGGGGACAGATACGCAGTATTTT,CASSSDYQGTDTQYF
TRBV6-1,TRBD1,few,TRBJ1-3,TGTGCCAGCAGTGAGGGGACAGGGTATGCTGGAAACACCATATATTTT,CASSEGTGYAGNTIYF
TRBV7-2,-,once,TRBJ1-5,TGTGCCAGCAGCCTAACAGGCAGGGCTAGCAATCAGCCCCAGCATTTT,CASSLTGRASNQPQHF